The 23 T cell receptor beta chains presented below share a single source sample, sequenced in a study of neoadjuvant anti-PD-1 for oral cavity cancer. The sample's time point: after neoadjuvant nivolumab, at surgical resection. Profiled with immunoSEQ multiplex PCR; TCRdb holds only in-frame clones, not every one. The sample consists of roughly 68,000 clones, about nine tenths of them appearing once. The sample was PBMCs, taken after nivolumab (anti-PD-1) treatment. These receptors all come from a person aged 35 to 85 with oral cavity squamous cell carcinoma.

The chain has TRBV27 and TRBJ2-7; tentatively, D is TRBD2 (6 bases). Per the germline V gene, CDR1 is MNHEY and CDR2 is SMNVEV (reference sequence). The CDR3 is 18 residues long. Trimming removed 2 bases from V and 2 bases from J, with 22 bases in between. The CDR3 coding sequence is TGTGCCAGCAGTTTAATGGATTGGCTAGTGGGAGGACCCTACGAGCAGTACTTC. Its protein product is CASSLMDWLVGGPYEQYF.

This rearrangement joins TRBV6-5 to TRBJ1-1, with a possible D match to TRBD1 (5 bases). Germline V gives CDR1 MNHEY, CDR2 SVGAGI. The CDR3 sequence is 13 residues long. Trimming left V 2 bases short and J 6 bases short, with 10 bases between. The DNA of the CDR3 is TGTGCCAGCAGTTACGATCTGGGGGCTGAAGCTTTCTTT. Its translation is CASSYDLGAEAFF.

This clone came up a few times. V and J are TRBV7-3 and TRBJ2-5; 9 nucleotides match TRBD1. The CDR3 is 14 amino acids. V dropped 5 bases and J dropped 7; count of bases not matched to a gene: 8. CDR1 is SGHTA and CDR2 is FQGTGA in the germline V gene. In nucleotides, the CDR3 is TGTGCCAGCAGCACAGGGACAGGGTCAGGGACCCAGTACTTC. Amino acid sequence: CASSTGTGSGTQYF.

The rearrangement joins TRBV11-3 to TRBJ2-1, with 9 bases identical to TRBD2. Germline CDR1 SGHNT, CDR2 YENEEA. The CDR3 length is 16 residues. Trimming cost V 5 bases and J 5 bases; bases outside gene matches: 10. CDR3 region: CASSPDSGTSNNEQFF. CDR3 DNA sequence: TGTGCCAGCAGCCCCGACTCCGGGACTAGCAACAATGAGCAGTTCTTC.

The chain's CDR3 is CASSVAVETDTQYF. CDR3 in DNA: TGTGCCAGCAGCGTAGCTGTAGAAACAGATACGCAGTATTTT. The chain joins TRBV9 to TRBJ2-3, with no clear D. This CDR3 is 14 amino acids long. The germline gives CDR1 SGDLS, CDR2 YYNGEE. The V gene lost 0 bases and the J gene lost 3 bases, with 8 bases spanning the gap.

The chain couples TRBV9 to TRBJ2-1; 12 bases map to TRBD2. The trim removed 0 bases at V and 7 bases at J, leaving 5 bases unmatched. This CDR3 spans 16 amino acids. Germline CDR1 reads SGDLS; CDR2 reads YYNGEE. In DNA, the CDR3 is TGTGCCAGCAGCGTAGTTCCCCTAGCGGGAGGGAATGAGCAGTTCTTC. Its protein product is CASSVVPLAGGNEQFF.

The chain has TRBV10-3 and TRBJ2-7, with 7 bases that match TRBD1. Per the germline V gene, CDR1 is ENHRY and CDR2 is SYGVKD. Losses at the gene ends were 11 bases for V and 4 bases for J; bases not matched to a gene: 14. This CDR3 region has 14 residues. Here the CDR3 reads CAAQSGTESYEQYF. CDR3 coding DNA: TGTGCCGCCCAATCCGGGACAGAGAGTTACGAGCAGTACTTC.

Only one count was recorded for this clone. The chain couples TRBV6-1 to TRBJ2-1; 10 nucleotides match TRBD2. J lost 9 bases, V lost 6 bases, and 8 bases had no gene match. CDR1 is MNHNS and CDR2 is SASEGT in the germline V gene. This CDR3 region has 14 residues. The CDR3 DNA is TGTGCCAGCAGCTCAGCGGGGGGGCTGGGTGAGCAGTTCTTC. As protein: CASSSAGGLGEQFF.

Only a few counts were recorded for this clone. The rearrangement uses TRBV7-9 and TRBJ1-1, with D perhaps TRBD1 (5 bases). Germline V gives CDR1 SEHNR, CDR2 FQNEAQ (reference sequence). Deletions cut 2 bases from V and 5 bases from J, with 15 bases between. This CDR3 contains 15 residues. CDR3 residues: CASSLTGGAGTEAFF. CDR3 DNA: TGTGCCAGCAGCTTAACCGGGGGAGCGGGTACTGAAGCTTTCTTT.

This chain links TRBV6-1 with TRBJ1-1; a possible D gene is TRBD1 (5 bases). The V and J ends lost 4 bases and 2 bases respectively, with 8 bases between them. The CDR3 totals 13 residues. The germline V gene encodes CDR1 MNHNS and CDR2 SASEGT. CDR3 DNA: TGTGCCAGCAGTGTGACAGCTAACACTGAAGCTTTCTTT. This sequence encodes CASSVTANTEAFF.

This chain uses TRBV11-2 with TRBJ2-3; tentative D call: TRBD2 (5 bases). Between the trimmed V and J ends, which lost 6 bases and 6 bases, there was a span of 19 bases. The CDR3 covers 15 residues. Germline V gene sequence: CDR1 SGHAT, CDR2 FQNNGV. DNA for the CDR3: TGTGCCAGCAGGGGGTTGGTGGGCAAGCGGGATACGCAGTATTTT. This translates into CASRGLVGKRDTQYF.

The chain couples TRBV30 to TRBJ1-1; the match to TRBD1 covers 9 bases. This CDR3 is 13 amino acids long. From germline, CDR1 is GTSNPN and CDR2 SVGIG (reference sequence). The J segment lost 3 bases and the V segment lost 3 bases, leaving 2 bases of the junction unmatched. CDR3 region: CAWSRQGDTEAFF. The CDR3 DNA sequence: TGTGCCTGGAGCCGACAGGGGGACACTGAAGCTTTCTTT.

J is TRBJ1-1 and V is TRBV6-5; 7 bases map to TRBD1. The CDR3 runs 15 residues. The trim removed 5 bases at V and 5 bases at J, leaving 11 bases unmatched. Germline CDR1 reads MNHEY; CDR2 reads SVGAGI. The CDR3 loop reads CASSTTGRGATEAFF. The DNA of the CDR3 is TGTGCCAGCAGTACGACAGGGAGGGGGGCGACTGAAGCTTTCTTT.

This clone was recorded only once. The gene calls are TRBV11-2 and TRBJ1-6, with 8 bases that match TRBD1. CDR1 is SGHAT and CDR2 is FQNNGV in the germline V gene. The CDR3 sequence is 16 residues long. Trimming at V came to 1 base and at J to 10 bases, leaving 9 bases not matched to a gene. CDR3 sequence: CASSLGVTGVGSPLHF. The CDR3 nucleotides are TGTGCCAGCAGCTTAGGGGTGACAGGGGTAGGCTCACCCCTCCACTTT. Full variable domain (missing parts from reference TRBV11-2 and TRBJ1-6): EAGVAQSPRYKIIEKRQSVAFWCNPISGHATLYWYQQILGQGPKLLIQFQNNGVVDDSQLPKDRFSAERLKGVDSTLKIQPAKLEDSAVYLCASSLGVTGVGSPLHFGNGTRLTVT.

The rearrangement uses TRBV2 and TRBJ1-5, with D uncertain. CDR1 and CDR2 from the germline V gene are SNHLY and FYNNEI. V was shortened by 4 bases and J by 3 bases, with 7 bases between the two germline ends. This CDR3 has 13 amino acids. CDR3 DNA: TGTGCCAGCAGTGTTTGGGTCAATCAGCCCCAGCATTTT. This codes for CASSVWVNQPQHF.

This clone was detected only once. The V call is TRBV28, the J call TRBJ1-5; D gene unclear. The CDR3 runs 12 residues. Germline CDR1 MDHEN, CDR2 SYDVKM. V lost 11 bases, J lost 7 bases, and 15 bases lay in between. The CDR3 sequence: CAAGRLGQPQHF. The CDR3, as DNA: TGTGCCGCCGGCCGCCTCGGACAGCCCCAGCATTTT.

The V and J genes are TRBV27 and TRBJ2-2, with 9 bases identical to TRBD2. Germline V CDR1 and CDR2: MNHEY, SMNVEV (reference sequence). The CDR3 is 15 amino acids. V trimming: 7 bases; J trimming: 4 bases; junction bases outside the gene matches: 7. The CDR3 sequence: CASKERGVGTGELFF. In DNA form, the CDR3 reads TGTGCCAGCAAGGAGCGGGGGGTTGGCACCGGGGAGCTGTTTTTT.

The rearrangement uses TRBV7-9 and TRBJ2-3; 14 bases align to TRBD2. V dropped 1 base and J dropped 5; count of bases not matched to a gene: 5. This CDR3 spans 17 amino acids. Germline V gene sequence: CDR1 SEHNR, CDR2 FQNEAQ (reference sequence). CDR3 amino acids: CASSLDRLAGGLDTQYF. The CDR3 DNA reads as TGTGCCAGCAGCTTAGACCGACTAGCGGGGGGGTTAGATACGCAGTATTTT.

The CDR3 DNA reads TGTGCCAGTCGAAGCAACAATCAGCCCCAGCATTTT. Protein product: CASRSNNQPQHF. The chain employs TRBV19 and TRBJ1-5; no reliable D call. Trimming cost V 8 bases and J 3 bases, with 8 bases left between them. In germline, CDR1 is LNHDA, CDR2 SQIVND (reference sequence). The CDR3 has 12 residues.

The rearrangement links TRBV13 to TRBJ2-7; no reliable D call. V was trimmed by 3 bases and J by 3 bases, leaving 15 bases between them. Germline values: CDR1 PRHDT, CDR2 FYEKMQ (reference sequence). CDR3 size: 15 residues. The CDR3 DNA sequence: TGTGCCAGCAGCTTTTCCTCTGGACGGCTCTACGAGCAGTACTTC. The encoded protein is CASSFSSGRLYEQYF. The full variable domain, rest sourced from reference TRBV13 and TRBJ2-7, is AAGVIQSPRHLIKEKRETATLKCYPIPRHDTVYWYQQGPGQDPQFLISFYEKMQSDKGSIPDRFSAQQFSDYHSELNMSSLELGDSALYFCASSFSSGRLYEQYFGPGTRLTVT.

V and J are TRBV6-1 and TRBJ1-2, with 12 bases fitting TRBD1. With 4 bases clipped from V and 3 bases from J, the junction kept 6 bases outside the gene matches. This CDR3 spans 16 amino acids. Germline-derived CDR1 and CDR2 are MNHNS and SASEGT. The CDR3 reads CASSGGQGASYYGYTF. CDR3 nucleotide sequence: TGTGCCAGCAGTGGGGGACAGGGGGCCTCTTACTATGGCTACACCTTC.

This CDR3 reads CASRSAGGYTF. In DNA form, the CDR3 reads TGTGCCAGCAGGTCGGCTGGCGGCTACACCTTC. The rearrangement links TRBV6-4 to TRBJ1-2; no firm D call. V gave up 6 bases and J gave up 8 bases, with 10 bases separating them. Germline V gene data show CDR1 as MRHNA and CDR2 as SNTAGT. This CDR3 spans 11 amino acids.

This clone was recorded only once. The chain employs TRBV6-1 and TRBJ2-2, with D perhaps TRBD2 (6 bases). The CDR3 covers 15 residues. In germline, CDR1 is MNHNS, CDR2 SASEGT. With 1 base removed from V and 6 bases from J, the gap between germline ends came to 12 bases. CDR3 nucleotides: TGTGCCAGCAGTGAAGTCTATGGAGGGGCCGGGGAGCTGTTTTTT. Translated: CASSEVYGGAGELFF.